One and the same sample provided the 11 T cell receptor beta chains below, sequenced in a study of blood T cells in healthy people across ages. With a J-beta primer mix and a sample-barcoded 5' primer, a second PCR ran about 7 to 11 cycles. MiXCR, applied by TCRdb to the 5' RACE reads, yields one record per CDR3 protein. In the table there are 1.4 million to 1.5 million distinct CDR3 sequences, around 42% of which are singletons. Sequencing used blood. Receptors originate from a woman aged 18-29 years in good health.

The chain uses TRBV3-1 and TRBJ2-5; maybe TRBD1 (6 bases). Germline CDR1 reads LGHDT; CDR2 reads YNNKEL (reference sequence). The CDR3 sequence is 14 residues long. Trimming took off 6 bases at V and 11 bases at J, with 22 bases between the two ends. In DNA, the CDR3 is TGTGCCAGCAGGAGGGACATGGTGGGAAATGAGCAGTACTTC. This codes for CASRRDMVGNEQYF.

This clonotype was counted a few times. This rearrangement joins TRBV3-1 to TRBJ2-1; 12 positions match TRBD2. The V segment lost 4 bases and the J segment 9 bases; nucleotides outside the gene matches: 4. Germline CDR1 is LGHDT and CDR2 is YNNKEL (reference sequence). This CDR3 is built from 14 residues. The CDR3 spells CASSLGLAGLEQFF. The CDR3 coding sequence is TGTGCCAGCAGCCTGGGACTAGCGGGTCTTGAGCAGTTCTTC.

This clonotype was found a few times. V is TRBV3-1 and J is TRBJ2-3; 10 nucleotides agree with TRBD2. Germline assignment: CDR1 LGHDT and CDR2 YNNKEL (reference sequence). The CDR3 runs 17 residues. The trim removed 3 bases at V and 2 bases at J, leaving 8 bases unmatched. CDR3 in DNA: TGTGCCAGCAGCCAGCCCTCTAGCGGGGGCTACACAGATACGCAGTATTTT. It yields the protein CASSQPSSGGYTDTQYF.

This chain uses TRBV6-1 with TRBJ2-3; D tentatively reads TRBD1 or TRBD2 (6 bases each). The CDR3 totals 13 residues. Germline lookup yields CDR1 MNHNS and CDR2 SASEGT. V dropped 7 bases and J dropped 5 bases, with 13 bases sitting between them. CDR3 protein: CASKGGGIDTQYF. The CDR3 DNA reads TGTGCCAGCAAAGGAGGGGGTATAGATACGCAGTATTTT.

There are a few counts of this clonotype. CDR3 sequence reads: CASSWTGDSNYGYTF. In nucleotides, the CDR3 is TGCGCCAGCAGCTGGACAGGGGATTCTAACTATGGCTACACCTTC. V and J are TRBV5-1 and TRBJ1-2; 9 bases agree with TRBD1. CDR1 SGHRS and CDR2 YFSETQ come from the germline V gene. V lost 3 bases to trimming and J lost 0 bases; unmatched junction nucleotides: 3. The CDR3 covers 15 residues.

V usage is TRBV28 and J usage is TRBJ2-7; either TRBD1 or TRBD2 may supply D (5 bases each). Germline CDR1 MDHEN, CDR2 SYDVKM. V was trimmed by 5 bases and J by 5 bases, leaving 13 bases between them. The CDR3 extends over 13 amino acids. The DNA for the CDR3 is TGTGCCAGCAGTCCGACTATAGGGGACGAGCAGTACTTC. Encoded protein: CASSPTIGDEQYF.

This clonotype was counted between two and nine times. V usage is TRBV4-1 and J usage is TRBJ1-5; D is ambiguous. CDR1 is MGHRA and CDR2 is YSYEKL in the germline V gene. The CDR3 covers 15 residues. The V end was cut by 1 base, the J end by 0 bases, with 7 bases between. CDR3 DNA sequence: TGCGCCAGCAGCCAAGTGCAGGCTAGCAATCAGCCCCAGCATTTT. It translates to CASSQVQASNQPQHF.

This clonotype was found a few times. The chain links TRBV29-1 to TRBJ2-1; TRBD2 matches 8 bases. The J call is uncertain, as TRBJ2-7 better fits the DNA end. The CDR3 is 14 residues long. From germline, CDR1 is SQVTM and CDR2 ANQGSEA. CDR3: CSVVTSAAYNEQYF. The CDR3 nucleotides are TGCAGCGTAGTGACTAGCGCAGCCTACAATGAGCAGTACTTC.

This clonotype came up a few times. The chain joins TRBV20-1 to TRBJ2-1, with 11 positions matching TRBD2. The CDR3 has 16 amino acids. Germline CDR1 DFQATT, CDR2 SNEGSKA (reference sequence). Trimming at V came to 2 bases and at J to 5 bases, leaving 8 bases not matched to a gene. The chain's CDR3 is CSARSPTSGGNNEQFF. The CDR3 DNA follows: TGCAGTGCTAGATCCCCTACTAGCGGGGGTAACAATGAGCAGTTCTTC.

This clonotype was found a few times. The J gene is TRBJ2-1, the V gene TRBV6-2 or TRBV6-3, with 15 bases matching TRBD2. This CDR3 is built from 16 residues. The V segment lost 6 bases and the J segment 9 bases; nucleotides outside the gene matches: 9. Germline lookup yields CDR1 MNHEY and CDR2 SVGEGT. The CDR3 is CASSKGGTSGRTEQFF. In DNA, the CDR3 is TGTGCCAGCAGCAAAGGCGGGACTAGCGGGAGGACTGAGCAGTTCTTC.

There are a few counts of this clonotype. This rearrangement joins TRBV6-6 to TRBJ2-1; 9 nucleotides line up with TRBD2. The V and J ends lost 6 bases and 3 bases, in that order; junction bases with no gene match: 6. Germline-derived CDR1 and CDR2 are MNHNY and SVGAGI (reference sequence). The CDR3 has 15 residues. The CDR3 sequence: CASRGKLAGYNEQFF. Here the CDR3 DNA reads TGTGCCAGCAGGGGTAAACTAGCGGGCTACAATGAGCAGTTCTTC.